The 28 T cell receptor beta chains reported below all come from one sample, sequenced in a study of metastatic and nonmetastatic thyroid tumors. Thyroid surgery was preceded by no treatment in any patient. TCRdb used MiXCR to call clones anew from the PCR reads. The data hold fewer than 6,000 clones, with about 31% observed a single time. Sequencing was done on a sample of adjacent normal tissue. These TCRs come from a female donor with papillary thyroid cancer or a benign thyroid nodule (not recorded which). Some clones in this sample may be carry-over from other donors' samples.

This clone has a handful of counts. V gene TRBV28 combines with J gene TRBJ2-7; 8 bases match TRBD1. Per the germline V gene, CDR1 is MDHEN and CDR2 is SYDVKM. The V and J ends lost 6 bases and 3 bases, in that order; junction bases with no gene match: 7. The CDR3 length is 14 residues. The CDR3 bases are TGTGCCAGCAGGGCGGACAGGGACGGCTACGAGCAGTACGTC. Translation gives CASRADRDGYEQYV.

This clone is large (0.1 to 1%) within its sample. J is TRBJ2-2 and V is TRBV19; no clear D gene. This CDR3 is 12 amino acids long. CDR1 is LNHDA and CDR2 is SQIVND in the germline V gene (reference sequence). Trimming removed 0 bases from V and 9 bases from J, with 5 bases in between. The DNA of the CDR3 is TGTGCCAGTAGTATAGATCGCAGGGAGCTGTTTTTT. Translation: CASSIDRRELFF.

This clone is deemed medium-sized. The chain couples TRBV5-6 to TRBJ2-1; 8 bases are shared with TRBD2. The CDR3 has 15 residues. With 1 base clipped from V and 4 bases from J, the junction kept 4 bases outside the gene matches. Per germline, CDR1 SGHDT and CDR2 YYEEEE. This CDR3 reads CASSLTVAGYNEQFF. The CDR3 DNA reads TGTGCCAGCAGCTTGACAGTAGCGGGATACAATGAGCAGTTCTTC.

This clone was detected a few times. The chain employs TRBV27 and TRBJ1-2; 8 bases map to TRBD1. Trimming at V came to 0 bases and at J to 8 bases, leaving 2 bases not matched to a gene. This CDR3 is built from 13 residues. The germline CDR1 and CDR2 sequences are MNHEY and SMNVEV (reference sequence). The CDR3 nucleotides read TGTGCCAGCAGTTTATCGGACAGGGTAGGCTACACCTTC. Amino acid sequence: CASSLSDRVGYTF.

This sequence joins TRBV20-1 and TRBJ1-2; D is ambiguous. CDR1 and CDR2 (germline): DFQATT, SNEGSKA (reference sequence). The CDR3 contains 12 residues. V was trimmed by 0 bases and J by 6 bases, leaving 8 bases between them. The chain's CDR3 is CSARDEGHGYTF. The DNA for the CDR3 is TGCAGTGCTAGAGATGAGGGCCATGGCTACACCTTC.

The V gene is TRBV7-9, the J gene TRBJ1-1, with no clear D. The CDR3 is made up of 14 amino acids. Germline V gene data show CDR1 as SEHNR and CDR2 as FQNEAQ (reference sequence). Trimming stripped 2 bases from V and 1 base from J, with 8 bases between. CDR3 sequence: CASSLPRKNTEAFF. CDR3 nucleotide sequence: TGTGCCAGCAGCTTACCCAGAAAGAACACTGAAGCTTTCTTT.

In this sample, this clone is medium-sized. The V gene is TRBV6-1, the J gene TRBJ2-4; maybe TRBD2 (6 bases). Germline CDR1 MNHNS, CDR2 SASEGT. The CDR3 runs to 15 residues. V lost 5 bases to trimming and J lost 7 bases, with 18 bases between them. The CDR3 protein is CASSTLGAGGNIQYF. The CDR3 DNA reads TGTGCCAGCAGTACCCTCGGAGCGGGCGGGAACATTCAGTACTTC.

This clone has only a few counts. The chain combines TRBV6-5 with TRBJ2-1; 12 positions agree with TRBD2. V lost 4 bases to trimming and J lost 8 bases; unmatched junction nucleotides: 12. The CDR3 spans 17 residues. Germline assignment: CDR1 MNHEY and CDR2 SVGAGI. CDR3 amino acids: CASSSGRLAGAIYEQFF. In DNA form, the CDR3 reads TGTGCCAGCAGTTCGGGCCGACTAGCGGGAGCAATATATGAGCAGTTCTTC.

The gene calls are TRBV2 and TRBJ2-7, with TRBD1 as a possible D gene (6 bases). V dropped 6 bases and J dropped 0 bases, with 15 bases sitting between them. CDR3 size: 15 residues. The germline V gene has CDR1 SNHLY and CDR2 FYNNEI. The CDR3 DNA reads TGTGCCAGCAGACAACAGGGATTTGGCTCCTACGAGCAGTACTTC. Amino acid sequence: CASRQQGFGSYEQYF.

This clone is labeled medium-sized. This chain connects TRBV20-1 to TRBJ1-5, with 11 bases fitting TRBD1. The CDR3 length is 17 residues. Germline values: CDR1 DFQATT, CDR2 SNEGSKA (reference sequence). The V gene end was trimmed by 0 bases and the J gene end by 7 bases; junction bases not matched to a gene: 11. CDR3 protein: CSARDGPRTGGRQPQHF. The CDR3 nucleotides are TGCAGTGCTAGAGATGGCCCTAGGACAGGGGGCCGGCAGCCCCAGCATTTT.

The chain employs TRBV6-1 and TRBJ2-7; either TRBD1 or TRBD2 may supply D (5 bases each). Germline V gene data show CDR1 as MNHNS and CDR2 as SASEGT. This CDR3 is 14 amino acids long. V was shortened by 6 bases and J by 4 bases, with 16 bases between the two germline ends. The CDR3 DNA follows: TGTGCCAGCAGCCCGGGGCAGGGTGAATACGAGCAGTACTTC. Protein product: CASSPGQGEYEQYF.

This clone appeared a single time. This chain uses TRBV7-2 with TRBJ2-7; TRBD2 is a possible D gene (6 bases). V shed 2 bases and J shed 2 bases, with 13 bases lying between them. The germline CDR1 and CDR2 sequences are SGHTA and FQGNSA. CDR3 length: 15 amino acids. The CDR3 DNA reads TGTGCCAGCAGCTTAAAGGGGACTGTCGCCTACGAGCAGTACTTC. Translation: CASSLKGTVAYEQYF. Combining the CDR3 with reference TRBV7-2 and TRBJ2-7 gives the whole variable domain GAGVSQSPSNKVTEKGKDVELRCDPISGHTALYWYRQSLGQGLEFLIYFQGNSAPDKSGLPSDRFSAERTGGSVSTLTIQRTQQEDSAVYLCASSLKGTVAYEQYFGPGTRLTVT.

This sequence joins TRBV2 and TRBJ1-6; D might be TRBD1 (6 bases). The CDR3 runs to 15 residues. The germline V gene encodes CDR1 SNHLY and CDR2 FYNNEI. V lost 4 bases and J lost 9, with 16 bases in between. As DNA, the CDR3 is TGTGCCAGCAGTGTCCCCGTAGGGGGTATTTCACCCCTCCACTTT. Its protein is CASSVPVGGISPLHF.

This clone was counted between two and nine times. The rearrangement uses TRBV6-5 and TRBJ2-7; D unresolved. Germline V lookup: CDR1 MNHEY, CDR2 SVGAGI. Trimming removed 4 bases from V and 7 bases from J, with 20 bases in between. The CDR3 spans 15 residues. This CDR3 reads CASSSLSLGHWEQYF. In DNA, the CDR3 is TGTGCCAGCAGTTCCCTTTCCCTGGGTCACTGGGAGCAGTACTTC.

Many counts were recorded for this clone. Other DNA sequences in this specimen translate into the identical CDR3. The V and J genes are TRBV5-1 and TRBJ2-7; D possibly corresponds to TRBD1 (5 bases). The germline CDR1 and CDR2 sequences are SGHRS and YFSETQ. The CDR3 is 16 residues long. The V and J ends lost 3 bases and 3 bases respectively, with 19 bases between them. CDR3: CASSSGGGGAYYEQYF. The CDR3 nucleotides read TGCGCCAGCAGCTCGGGCGGTGGTGGGGCATACTACGAGCAGTACTTC. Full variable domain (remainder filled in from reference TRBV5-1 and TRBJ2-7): KAGVTQTPRYLIKTRGQQVTLSCSPISGHRSVSWYQQTPGQGLQFLFEYFSETQRNKGNFPGRFSGRQFSNSRSEMNVSTLELGDSALYLCASSSGGGGAYYEQYFGPGTRLTVT.

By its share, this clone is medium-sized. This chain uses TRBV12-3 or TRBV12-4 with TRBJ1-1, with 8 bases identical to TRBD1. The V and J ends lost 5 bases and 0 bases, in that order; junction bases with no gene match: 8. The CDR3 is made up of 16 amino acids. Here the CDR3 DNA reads TGTGCCAGCAGTCCAGGGACAGGAGGGATGAACACTGAAGCTTTCTTT. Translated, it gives CASSPGTGGMNTEAFF.

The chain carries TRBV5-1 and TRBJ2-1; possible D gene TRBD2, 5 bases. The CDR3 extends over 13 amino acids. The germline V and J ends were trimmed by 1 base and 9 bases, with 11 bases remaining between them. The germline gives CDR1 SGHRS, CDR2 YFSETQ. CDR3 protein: CASSLRPEGEQFF. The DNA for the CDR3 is TGCGCCAGCAGCTTGCGCCCCGAGGGTGAGCAGTTCTTC. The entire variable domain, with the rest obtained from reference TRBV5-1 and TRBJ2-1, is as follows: KAGVTQTPRYLIKTRGQQVTLSCSPISGHRSVSWYQQTPGQGLQFLFEYFSETQRNKGNFPGRFSGRQFSNSRSEMNVSTLELGDSALYLCASSLRPEGEQFFGPGTRLTVL.

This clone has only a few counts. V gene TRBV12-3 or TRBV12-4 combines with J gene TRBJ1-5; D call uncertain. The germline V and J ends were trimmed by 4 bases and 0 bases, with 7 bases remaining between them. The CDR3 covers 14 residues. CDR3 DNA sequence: TGTGCCAGCAGTTACCTTAATAGCAATCAGCCCCAGCATTTT. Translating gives CASSYLNSNQPQHF.

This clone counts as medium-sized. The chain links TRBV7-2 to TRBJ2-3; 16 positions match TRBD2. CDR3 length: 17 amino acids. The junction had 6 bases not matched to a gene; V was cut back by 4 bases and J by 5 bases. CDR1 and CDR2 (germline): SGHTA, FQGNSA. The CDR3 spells CASSSGTSGGAIDTQYF. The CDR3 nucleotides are TGTGCCAGCAGCTCCGGGACTAGCGGGGGGGCAATAGATACGCAGTATTTT. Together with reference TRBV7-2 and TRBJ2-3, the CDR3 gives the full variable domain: GAGVSQSPSNKVTEKGKDVELRCDPISGHTALYWYRQSLGQGLEFLIYFQGNSAPDKSGLPSDRFSAERTGGSVSTLTIQRTQQEDSAVYLCASSSGTSGGAIDTQYFGPGTRLTVL.

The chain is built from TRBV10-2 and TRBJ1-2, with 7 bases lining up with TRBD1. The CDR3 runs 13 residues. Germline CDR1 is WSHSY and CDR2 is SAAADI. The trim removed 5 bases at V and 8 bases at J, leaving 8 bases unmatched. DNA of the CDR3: TGCGCCAGCAGTTGGTACAGGGGTAGGGGCTACACCTTC. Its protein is CASSWYRGRGYTF.

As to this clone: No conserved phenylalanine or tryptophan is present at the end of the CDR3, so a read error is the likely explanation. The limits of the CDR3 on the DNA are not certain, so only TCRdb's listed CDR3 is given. Here the CDR3 reads CASSGGGQPQLY. The gene calls are TRBV28 and TRBJ1-5; TRBD1 was called by the table and not checked on the DNA. Including both end residues, the CDR3 is 12 amino acids long. The germline V gene encodes CDR1 MDHEN and CDR2 SYDVKM.

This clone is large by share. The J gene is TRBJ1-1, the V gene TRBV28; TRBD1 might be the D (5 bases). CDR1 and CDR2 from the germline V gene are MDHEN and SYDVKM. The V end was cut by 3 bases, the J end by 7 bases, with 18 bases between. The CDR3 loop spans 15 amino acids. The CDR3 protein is CASSFYPGRDLEAFF. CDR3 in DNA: TGTGCCAGCAGTTTCTATCCGGGCAGGGATCTTGAAGCTTTCTTT.

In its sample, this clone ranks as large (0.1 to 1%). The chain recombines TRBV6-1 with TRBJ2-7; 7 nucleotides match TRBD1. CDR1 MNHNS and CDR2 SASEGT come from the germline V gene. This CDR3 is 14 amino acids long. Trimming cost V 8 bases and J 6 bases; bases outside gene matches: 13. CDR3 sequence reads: CASPGRGGLGEQYF. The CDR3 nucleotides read TGTGCCAGCCCAGGGCGAGGGGGCCTCGGCGAGCAGTACTTC.

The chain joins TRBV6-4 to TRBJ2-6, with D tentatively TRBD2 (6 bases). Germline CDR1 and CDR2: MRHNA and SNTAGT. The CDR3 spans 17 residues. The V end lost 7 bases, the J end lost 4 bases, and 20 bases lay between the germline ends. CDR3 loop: CASTRLGPIPGANVLTF. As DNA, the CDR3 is TGTGCCAGCACTCGACTAGGACCCATCCCCGGGGCCAACGTCCTGACTTTC.

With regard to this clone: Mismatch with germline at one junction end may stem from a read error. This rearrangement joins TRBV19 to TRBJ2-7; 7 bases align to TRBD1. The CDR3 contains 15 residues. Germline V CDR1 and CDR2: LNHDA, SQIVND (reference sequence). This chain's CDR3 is CASSLDRATSYEQYF. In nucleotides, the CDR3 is TGTGCCAGTAGTTTAGACAGGGCGACTTCCTACGAGCAGTACTTC.

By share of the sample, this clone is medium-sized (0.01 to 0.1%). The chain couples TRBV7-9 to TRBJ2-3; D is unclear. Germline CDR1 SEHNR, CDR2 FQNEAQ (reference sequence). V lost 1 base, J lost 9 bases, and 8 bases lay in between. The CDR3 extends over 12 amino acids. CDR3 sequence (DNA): TGTGCCAGCAGCTTAGGGAGTGTCACGCAGTATTTT. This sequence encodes CASSLGSVTQYF. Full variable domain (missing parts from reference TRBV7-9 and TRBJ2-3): DTGVSQNPRHKITKRGQNVTFRCDPISEHNRLYWYRQTLGQGPEFLTYFQNEAQLEKSRLLSDRFSAERPKGSFSTLEIQRTEQGDSAMYLCASSLGSVTQYFGPGTRLTVL.

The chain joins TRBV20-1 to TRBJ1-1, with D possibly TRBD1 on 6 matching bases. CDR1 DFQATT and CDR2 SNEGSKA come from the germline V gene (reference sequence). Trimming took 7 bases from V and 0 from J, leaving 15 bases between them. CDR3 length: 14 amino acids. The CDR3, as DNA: TGCAGTGGGACGGGGGGCGTATTGAACACTGAAGCTTTCTTT. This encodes CSGTGGVLNTEAFF.

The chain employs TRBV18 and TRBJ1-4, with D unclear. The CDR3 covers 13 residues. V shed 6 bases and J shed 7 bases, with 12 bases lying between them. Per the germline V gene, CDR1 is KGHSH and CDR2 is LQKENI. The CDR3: CASSGTVGEKLFF. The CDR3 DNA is TGTGCCAGCTCCGGAACCGTCGGTGAAAAACTGTTTTTT.